The source of this T cell receptor beta chain is a study of memory CD4+ T cells and cytomegalovirus serostatus. At the level of the study: This sample comes from healthy Belgian adults, fewer than ten CMV seropositive, approximately 25 seronegative.

Single viable CD3+CD4+CD8-CD45RO+ cells were sorted as the memory CD4+ T cells. CMV serostatus came from serum IgG against pp150, pp28, p38, p52. The table came from immunoSEQ multiplex PCR; TCRdb's copy has only in-frame clones and leaves some out. Of about 39,000 clones listed, around 78% are singletons. The CDR3 is 14 amino acids. V gave up 0 bases and J gave up 8 bases, with 13 bases separating them. Germline lookup yields CDR1 LNHNV and CDR2 YYDKDF (reference sequence). This TCR derives from an adult in good health and CMV-seronegative. This chain connects TRBV15 to TRBJ1-2; D not resolved. Specimen: memory CD4+ T cells from blood. The CDR3 DNA reads TGTGCCACCAGCAGAGAAGGAGGGTCGAGGGGCTACACCTTC. Translating gives CATSREGGSRGYTF.